Sequencing of this TCR beta chain was carried out in a study of blood T cells in healthy people across ages. Germline CDR1 SGHVS, CDR2 FQNEAQ. This CDR3 is built from 16 residues. V lost 2 bases and J 11 bases, leaving 24 bases between the germline ends. A second 7 to 11 cycle PCR used barcoded and J-beta primers. Each CDR3 protein gets one entry after TCRdb re-called the 5' RACE reads with MiXCR. Of approximately 900,000 distinct CDR3 sequences in the sample, 29% are singletons; the top ten hold roughly 10%. This sample also belongs to another study, concerning T cells of mothers and their children.

The J gene is TRBJ2-5, the V gene TRBV7-8; weak D call: TRBD2 (5 bases). The sequence was obtained from a woman between 40 and 50 years old in good health. The specimen sequenced was blood. CDR3 sequence (DNA): TGTGCCAGCAGCTTACCATCAGGACTTTCGTACAGTGAGCAGTACTTC. This gives the protein CASSLPSGLSYSEQYF.